These 10 T cell receptor beta chains came from one sample sequenced in a study of neurological immune-mediated disorders. TCRdb re-derived calls from the 5' RACE reads in MiXCR, one entry per CDR3 protein. Of about 62,000 distinct CDR3 sequences listed, around 4.8% are singletons. Specimen: PBMCs. These receptors originate from a woman aged 50 to 60 with multiple sclerosis.

This clonotype was seen ten or more times. This chain connects TRBV7-9 to TRBJ2-3; TRBD1 matches 8 bases. The CDR3 covers 15 residues. Germline values: CDR1 SEHNR, CDR2 FQNEAQ (reference sequence). J gave up 1 base and V 3 bases, and 3 bases lay outside the gene matches. CDR3 DNA sequence: TGTGCCAGCAGCTTTCAGGGGGCTGGCACAGATACGCAGTATTTT. It encodes CASSFQGAGTDTQYF.

The table lists this clonotype with many counts. The junction does not match germline at one end; this may be a read error. This chain joins TRBV3-1 and TRBJ1-2; 8 nucleotides agree with TRBD1. Germline-derived CDR1 and CDR2 are LGHDT and YNNKEL (reference sequence). The CDR3 runs 16 residues. The CDR3 loop reads CASSQGGFQGAYDYTF. The CDR3 DNA follows: TGTGCCAGCAGCCAAGGGGGATTCCAGGGGGCGTATGACTACACCTTC. Variable domain in full (rest from reference TRBV3-1 and TRBJ1-2): DTAVSQTPKYLVTQMGNDKSIKCEQNLGHDTMYWYKQDSKKFLKIMFSYNNKELIINETVPNRFSPKSPDKAHLNLHINSLELGDSAVYFCASSQGGFQGAYDYTFGSGTRLTVV.

This clonotype appeared many times. The V and J genes are TRBV29-1 and TRBJ2-1, with TRBD1 matching 7 bases. V trimming: 6 bases; J trimming: 4 bases; junction bases outside the gene matches: 0. The CDR3 loop spans 11 amino acids. CDR1 is SQVTM, CDR2 ANQGSEA, per germline. CDR3 sequence (DNA): TGCAGCGTGGGACAGTACAATGAGCAGTTCTTC. Translating gives CSVGQYNEQFF.

This clonotype was seen repeatedly, ten times or more. The V and J genes are TRBV20-1 and TRBJ1-2; 11 bases agree with TRBD1. Germline V gene data show CDR1 as DFQATT and CDR2 as SNEGSKA (reference sequence). The CDR3 covers 15 residues. V shed 3 bases and J 5 bases; nucleotides not matched to a gene: 8. The CDR3 is CSARDRGLFGYGYTF. In DNA, the CDR3 is TGCAGTGCTAGGGACAGGGGGCTCTTTGGGTATGGCTACACCTTC.

This clonotype was observed many times. V is TRBV29-1 and J is TRBJ2-1; D is undetermined. V lost 7 bases and J lost 6, with 16 bases in between. Germline V gene lookup returns CDR1 SQVTM and CDR2 ANQGSEA. The CDR3 covers 13 residues. The CDR3: CSAGRQWGNEQFF. DNA for the CDR3: TGCAGCGCGGGTCGCCAGTGGGGCAATGAGCAGTTCTTC.

This clonotype has a count of ten or more. J is TRBJ2-7 and V is TRBV6-5; D unresolved. The CDR3 totals 13 residues. CDR1 is MNHEY and CDR2 is SVGAGI in the germline V gene. The V end lost 5 bases, the J end lost 7 bases, and 15 bases lay between the germline ends. CDR3 in DNA: TGTGCCAGCAGTCCCTCCGGCAGTGGTGAGCAGTACGTC. Translation gives CASSPSGSGEQYV.

This clonotype was counted many times. The chain couples TRBV7-6 to TRBJ2-7; TRBD2 aligns across 8 bases. This CDR3 comprises 14 residues. Per the germline V gene, CDR1 is SGHVS and CDR2 is FNYEAQ. V lost 5 bases to trimming and J lost 7 bases; unmatched junction nucleotides: 10. The CDR3 bases are TGTGCCAGCAGCCCCCCGGCGGGGGGAAATGAGCAGTACTTC. Protein: CASSPPAGGNEQYF. The full variable domain, rest sourced from reference TRBV7-6 and TRBJ2-7, is GAGVSQSPRYKVTKRGQDVALRCDPISGHVSLYWYRQALGQGPEFLTYFNYEAQQDKSGLPNDRFSAERPEGSISTLTIQRTEQRDSAMYRCASSPPAGGNEQYFGPGTRLTVT.

This clonotype showed up many times. V gene TRBV20-1 combines with J gene TRBJ2-3; D is uncertain. This CDR3 region has 11 residues. V was pared by 2 bases and J by 6 bases, with 6 bases between. The germline CDR1 and CDR2 sequences are DFQATT and SNEGSKA (reference sequence). Written as DNA, the CDR3 is TGCAGTGCTAGAAAGACGGATACGCAGTATTTT. It encodes CSARKTDTQYF.

This clonotype was found many times. The rearrangement links TRBV5-1 to TRBJ2-3; perhaps TRBD2 as D (6 bases). The germline V and J ends were trimmed by 1 base and 6 bases, with 15 bases remaining between them. Germline CDR1 and CDR2: SGHRS and YFSETQ. CDR3 length: 15 residues. The CDR3 loop reads CASSLSGEVSDTQYF. CDR3 nucleotides: TGCGCCAGCAGCTTGTCGGGGGAGGTGTCGGATACGCAGTATTTT.

This clonotype was recorded at least ten times. The chain is built from TRBV25-1 and TRBJ2-1; 16 bases are shared with TRBD2. With V trimmed by 4 bases and J by 3 bases, 12 bases remained unmatched. Germline CDR1 is MGHDK and CDR2 is SYGVNS. There are 20 residues in the CDR3. This CDR3 reads CASSGEGTSGGAHFYNEQFF. CDR3 bases: TGTGCCAGCAGTGGGGAGGGGACTAGCGGGGGGGCTCACTTCTACAATGAGCAGTTCTTC.